This T cell receptor beta chain was sequenced during a study of cytomegalovirus exposure and HLA in healthy donors. Clones were read by immunoSEQ multiplex PCR, and TCRdb kept only the in-frame ones, dropping some. The table shows some 77,000 clones, with approximately 96% occurring only once. The donors formed part of the approximately 130-subject validation cohort, distinct from the roughly 700-subject first cohort. The germline gives CDR1 MNHEY, CDR2 SMNVEV (reference sequence). V lost 5 bases to trimming and J lost 5 bases; unmatched junction nucleotides: 7. The CDR3 runs to 16 residues. The receptor was isolated from a man aged 18 to 30 in good health and CMV-seropositive. The sample consisted of PBMCs. V is TRBV27 and J is TRBJ2-1; 12 bases agree with TRBD2. In DNA, the CDR3 is TGTGCCAGCAGTCACCCCGGACTAGCGGGAAACAATGAGCAGTTCTTC. Translated: CASSHPGLAGNNEQFF.